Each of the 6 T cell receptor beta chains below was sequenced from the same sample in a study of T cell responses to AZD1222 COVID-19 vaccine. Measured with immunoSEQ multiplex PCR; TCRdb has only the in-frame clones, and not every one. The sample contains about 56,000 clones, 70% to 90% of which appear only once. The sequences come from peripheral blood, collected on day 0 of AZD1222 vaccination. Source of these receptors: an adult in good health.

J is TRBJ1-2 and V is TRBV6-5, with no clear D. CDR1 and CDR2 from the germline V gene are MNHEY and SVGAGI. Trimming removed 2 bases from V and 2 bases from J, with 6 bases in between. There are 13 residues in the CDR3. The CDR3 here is CASSYDQNYGYTF. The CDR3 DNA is TGTGCCAGCAGTTACGATCAGAACTATGGCTACACCTTC.

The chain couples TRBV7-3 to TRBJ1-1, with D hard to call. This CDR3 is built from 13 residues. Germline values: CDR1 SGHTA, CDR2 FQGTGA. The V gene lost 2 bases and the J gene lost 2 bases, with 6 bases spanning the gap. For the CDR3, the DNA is TGTGCCAGCAGCTTAGAATCTAACACTGAAGCTTTCTTT. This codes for CASSLESNTEAFF.

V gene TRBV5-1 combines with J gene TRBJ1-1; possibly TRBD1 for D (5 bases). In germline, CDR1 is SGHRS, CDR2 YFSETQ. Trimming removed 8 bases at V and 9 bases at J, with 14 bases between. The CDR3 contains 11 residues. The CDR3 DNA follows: TGCGCCAGTTTCTTGGGGGGTAAAGCTTTCTTT. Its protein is CASFLGGKAFF. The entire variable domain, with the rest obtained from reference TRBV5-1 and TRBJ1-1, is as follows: KAGVTQTPRYLIKTRGQQVTLSCSPISGHRSVSWYQQTPGQGLQFLFEYFSETQRNKGNFPGRFSGRQFSNSRSEMNVSTLELGDSALYLCASFLGGKAFFGQGTRLTVV.

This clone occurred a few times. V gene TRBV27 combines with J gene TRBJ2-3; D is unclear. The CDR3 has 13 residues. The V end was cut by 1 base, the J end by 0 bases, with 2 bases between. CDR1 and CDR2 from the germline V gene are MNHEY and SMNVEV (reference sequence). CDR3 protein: CASSLLSTDTQYF. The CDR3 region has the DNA TGTGCCAGCAGTTTATTGAGCACAGATACGCAGTATTTT.

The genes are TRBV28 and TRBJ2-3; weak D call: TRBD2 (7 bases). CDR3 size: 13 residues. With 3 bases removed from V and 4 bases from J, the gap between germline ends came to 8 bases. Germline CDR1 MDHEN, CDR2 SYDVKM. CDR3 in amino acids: CASSLGGPDTQYF. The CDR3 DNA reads TGTGCCAGCAGTTTGGGGGGGCCAGATACGCAGTATTTT.

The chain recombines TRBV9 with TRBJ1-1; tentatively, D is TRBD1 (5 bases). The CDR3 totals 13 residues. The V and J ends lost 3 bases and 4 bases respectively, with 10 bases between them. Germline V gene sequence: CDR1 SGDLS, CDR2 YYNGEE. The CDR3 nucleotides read TGTGCCAGCAGCGGACGGAGGGGCACTGAAGCTTTCTTT. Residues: CASSGRRGTEAFF.